The 23 T cell receptor beta chains given below trace back to one sample, sequenced in a study of T cell responses to AZD1222 COVID-19 vaccine. The protocol was immunoSEQ multiplex PCR, while the TCRdb copy is restricted to in-frame clones and leaves out a portion. The sample records 150,000 to 200,000 clones, approximately 92% being singletons. Source: peripheral blood, taken 28 days after the second dose of the MenACWY control vaccine. The receptors come from an adult who received the MenACWY meningococcal vaccine as a control.

The chain joins TRBV5-6 to TRBJ1-4; 7 bases agree with TRBD1. Germline lookup yields CDR1 SGHDT and CDR2 YYEEEE. V dropped 4 bases and J dropped 6; count of bases not matched to a gene: 6. The CDR3 consists of 14 residues. CDR3 residues: CASSGTEWHEKLFF. The CDR3 DNA reads TGTGCCAGCAGCGGGACAGAGTGGCATGAAAAACTGTTTTTT.

The chain couples TRBV5-1 to TRBJ2-7; D call uncertain. The CDR3 is 14 amino acids. Trimming cost V 5 bases and J 5 bases, with 17 bases left between them. Germline V gene data show CDR1 as SGHRS and CDR2 as YFSETQ. The CDR3 DNA sequence: TGCGCCAGCAGGCCCTTAACCGAGGCCCACGAGCAGTACTTC. Translating it yields CASRPLTEAHEQYF.

This clone turned up a few times. The rearrangement links TRBV10-3 to TRBJ1-4, with D possibly TRBD1 on 5 matching bases. V was shortened by 2 bases and J by 6 bases, with 10 bases between the two germline ends. The germline V gene encodes CDR1 ENHRY and CDR2 SYGVKD. The CDR3 loop spans 14 amino acids. The CDR3 DNA sequence: TGTGCCATCAGTGAGAAGGGGAGGGATGAAAAACTGTTTTTT. Its protein is CAISEKGRDEKLFF.

The rearrangement links TRBV27 to TRBJ2-1, with D possibly called TRBD1 or TRBD2 (6 bases each). Trimming left V 5 bases short and J 14 bases short, with 19 bases between. The CDR3 length is 13 residues. Germline-derived CDR1 and CDR2 are MNHEY and SMNVEV (reference sequence). In DNA form, the CDR3 reads TGTGCCAGCAGTCCTGCGACCTTAAGGGGGGAGTTCTTC. Translation gives CASSPATLRGEFF.

The V call is TRBV7-2, the J call TRBJ2-3, with 10 bases that match TRBD2. The CDR3 has 16 residues. Germline values: CDR1 SGHTA, CDR2 FQGNSA. Trimming removed 4 bases from V and 6 bases from J; junction bases left unmatched: 10. CDR3 in amino acids: CASSSGLAEGWDTQYF. The DNA for the CDR3 is TGTGCCAGCAGCTCCGGACTAGCGGAAGGGTGGGATACGCAGTATTTT.

About this clone itself: Additional DNA sequences in this sample encode the identical CDR3. The CDR3 DNA reads as TGTGCCAGCAGCCCACAGGGTTCTGAAAAACTGTTTTTT. Its translation is CASSPQGSEKLFF. This chain connects TRBV11-2 to TRBJ1-4, with D possibly matching TRBD1 (6 bases). Trimming took 5 bases from V and 7 from J, leaving 11 bases between them. The CDR3 spans 13 residues. Germline V gene sequence: CDR1 SGHAT, CDR2 FQNNGV.

The rearrangement links TRBV15 to TRBJ1-4, with a tentative D call TRBD1 (5 bases). There are 14 residues in the CDR3. V shed 5 bases and J shed 10 bases, with 17 bases lying between them. CDR1 and CDR2 from the germline V gene are LNHNV and YYDKDF (reference sequence). The CDR3 loop is CATSPGGTGGKLFF. DNA of the CDR3: TGTGCCACCAGCCCGGGAGGGACGGGGGGAAAACTGTTTTTT.

The chain links TRBV6-5 to TRBJ1-2, with D tentatively TRBD1 (5 bases). Between the trimmed V and J ends, which lost 7 bases and 5 bases, there was a span of 20 bases. Germline CDR1 and CDR2: MNHEY and SVGAGI. This CDR3 is 15 amino acids long. The CDR3 nucleotides are TGTGCCAGCAAGGGTGGGTCAGGGAGAGGGTATGGCTACACCTTC. Amino acids: CASKGGSGRGYGYTF.

CDR3 protein: CASSPGLAGNPYEQYF. The DNA for the CDR3 is TGCGCCAGCAGCCCCGGACTAGCGGGTAACCCTTACGAGCAGTACTTC. V gene TRBV5-1 combines with J gene TRBJ2-7; TRBD2 matches 11 bases. The CDR3 extends over 16 amino acids. Germline V lookup: CDR1 SGHRS, CDR2 YFSETQ. Unmatched junction bases numbered 10, after V lost 4 bases and J lost 4 bases.

The chain links TRBV19 to TRBJ1-2; D may be TRBD1 (6 bases). The ends were cut back, 5 bases at V and 4 bases at J, with 17 bases in the middle. The CDR3 consists of 15 residues. From germline, CDR1 is LNHDA and CDR2 SQIVND (reference sequence). CDR3 nucleotides: TGTGCCAGTAGTGTTAGGGGGGCGGAAGGCTATGGCTACACCTTC. As protein: CASSVRGAEGYGYTF.

The gene calls are TRBV24-1 and TRBJ2-1; D is unclear. Deletions cut 5 bases from V and 7 bases from J, with 5 bases between. The CDR3 is 11 residues long. The germline V gene has CDR1 KGHDR and CDR2 SFDVKD. CDR3 amino acids: CATSGGNEQFF. The DNA of the CDR3 is TGTGCCACCAGTGGTGGAAATGAGCAGTTCTTC.

This chain joins TRBV7-3 and TRBJ2-1, with D possibly called TRBD1 or TRBD2 (5 bases each). V lost 2 bases to trimming and J lost 9 bases, with 20 bases between them. Germline loops: CDR1 SGHTA, CDR2 FQGTGA. This CDR3 has 16 residues. CDR3: CASSLYGTRTGVEQFF. The CDR3 nucleotides are TGTGCCAGCAGCTTATACGGGACCCGCACCGGGGTTGAGCAGTTCTTC.

The chain's CDR3 is CASSQDRTGGEKLFF. CDR3 nucleotide sequence: TGTGCCAGCAGCCAAGACAGGACCGGCGGAGAAAAACTGTTTTTT. V usage is TRBV3-1 (or the pseudogene TRBV3-2) and J usage is TRBJ1-4; D ambiguous. Trimming cost V 0 bases and J 8 bases, with 13 bases left between them. The germline CDR1 and CDR2 sequences are LGHDT and YNNKEL (reference sequence). The CDR3 totals 15 residues.

The chain carries TRBV5-4 and TRBJ1-2; 10 bases line up with TRBD1. From germline, CDR1 is SGHNT and CDR2 YYREEE (reference sequence). This CDR3 has 17 amino acids. V was pared by 4 bases and J by 0 bases, with 9 bases of the junction left unmatched. CDR3 bases: TGTGCCAGCAGCCTCTGGACAGGGGGGGGGACTAACTATGGCTACACCTTC. Translation gives CASSLWTGGGTNYGYTF.

The chain is built from TRBV15 and TRBJ1-5; a possible D gene is TRBD1 (5 bases). This CDR3 comprises 15 residues. Deletions cut 6 bases from V and 4 bases from J, with 16 bases between. Germline assignment: CDR1 LNHNV and CDR2 YYDKDF (reference sequence). The CDR3 DNA sequence: TGTGCCACCAGGGAGGGGTTTTGGACAAATCAGCCCCAGCATTTT. Translating it yields CATREGFWTNQPQHF. The full variable domain, completed using reference TRBV15 and TRBJ1-5, is DAMVIQNPRYQVTQFGKPVTLSCSQTLNHNVMYWYQQKSSQAPKLLFHYYDKDFNNEADTPDNFQSRRPNTSFCFLDIRSPGLGDTAMYLCATREGFWTNQPQHFGDGTRLSIL.

J is TRBJ2-7 and V is TRBV29-1; perhaps TRBD1 as D (6 bases). CDR1 SQVTM and CDR2 ANQGSEA come from the germline V gene. This CDR3 is 11 amino acids long. Trimming took off 6 bases at V and 6 bases at J, with 12 bases between the two ends. Here the CDR3 DNA reads TGCAGCGTCCCCCAGGGGCCCGAGCAGTACTTC. This sequence encodes CSVPQGPEQYF.

The gene calls are TRBV5-6 and TRBJ2-2; unclear D gene. CDR3 length: 15 residues. The V end was cut by 1 base, the J end by 1 base, with 8 bases between. From germline, CDR1 is SGHDT and CDR2 YYEEEE. The CDR3 sequence: CASSLSGRNTGELFF. Written as DNA, the CDR3 is TGTGCCAGCAGCTTGTCGGGTAGGAACACCGGGGAGCTGTTTTTT.

J is TRBJ2-7 and V is TRBV6-2 or TRBV6-3; 8 nucleotides line up with TRBD1. Germline V gene lookup returns CDR1 MNHEY and CDR2 SVGEGT. J was trimmed by 2 bases and V by 2 bases; bases with no gene match: 8. The CDR3 totals 16 residues. CDR3 sequence: CASSYRQGAIPYEQYF. As DNA, the CDR3 is TGTGCCAGCAGTTACCGGCAGGGGGCGATCCCCTACGAGCAGTACTTC.

The chain carries TRBV10-3 and TRBJ1-4; D call uncertain. V was trimmed by 4 bases and J by 3 bases, leaving 6 bases between them. Germline loops: CDR1 ENHRY, CDR2 SYGVKD. The CDR3 is made up of 13 amino acids. The CDR3 loop is CAISVSANEKLFF. The CDR3 coding sequence is TGTGCCATCAGTGTATCGGCTAATGAAAAACTGTTTTTT.

The chain carries TRBV5-1 and TRBJ1-1; D remains ambiguous. The CDR3 sequence is 15 residues long. CDR1 SGHRS and CDR2 YFSETQ come from the germline V gene. V was clipped by 0 bases and J by 1 base, with 10 bases between them. The CDR3 loop reads CASSLAGQENTEAFF. The CDR3 bases are TGCGCCAGCAGCTTGGCCGGGCAGGAGAACACTGAAGCTTTCTTT.

The chain uses TRBV12-5 and TRBJ1-1; D gene uncertain. Germline V gene sequence: CDR1 LGHNT, CDR2 FRNRAP. This CDR3 contains 13 residues. V lost 6 bases and J lost 1, with 9 bases in between. The CDR3 nucleotides read TGTGCTAGTGGAACGGTCCCGAACACTGAAGCTTTCTTT. Its translation is CASGTVPNTEAFF.

The CDR3 region is CASSFYGSGYNEQFF. The CDR3 nucleotides read TGTGCCAGCAGCTTCTACGGGAGCGGCTACAATGAGCAGTTCTTC. This chain joins TRBV5-6 and TRBJ2-1; D is possibly TRBD2 (6 bases). Germline V lookup: CDR1 SGHDT, CDR2 YYEEEE. The CDR3 runs to 15 residues. Deletions cut 2 bases from V and 3 bases from J, with 12 bases between.

This chain links TRBV30 with TRBJ1-2; tentative D call: TRBD1 (5 bases). The germline V gene encodes CDR1 GTSNPN and CDR2 SVGIG (reference sequence). Trimming stripped 2 bases from V and 4 bases from J, with 20 bases between. There are 16 residues in the CDR3. The CDR3 DNA reads as TGTGCCTGGAGTAAGGGATCGGCAGGGCTTTCCTATGGCTACACCTTC. Amino acid sequence: CAWSKGSAGLSYGYTF.